Below are 17 T cell receptor beta chains sequenced from a single sample in a study of cytomegalovirus exposure and HLA in healthy donors. The table came from immunoSEQ multiplex PCR; TCRdb's copy has only in-frame clones and leaves some out. Of 110,000 to 150,000 clones detected, 85% to 95% appear once; the ten largest clones hold 1.5% to 2%. The material sequenced was PBMCs. The origin of the receptors is a man between 18 and 29 years old in good health and CMV-seropositive.

This chain connects TRBV5-8 to TRBJ2-1; D is unresolved. The CDR3 is made up of 14 amino acids. Germline V lookup: CDR1 SGHTS, CDR2 YDEGEE. V was clipped by 2 bases and J by 0 bases, with 6 bases between them. The CDR3 region has the DNA TGTGCCAGCAGCTTTAATCCCTCCTACAATGAGCAGTTCTTC. Encoded protein: CASSFNPSYNEQFF.

The chain joins TRBV7-2 to TRBJ1-1, with 8 bases fitting TRBD1. With 4 bases clipped from V and 0 bases from J, the junction kept 4 bases outside the gene matches. Germline V CDR1 and CDR2: SGHTA, FQGNSA. The CDR3 totals 15 residues. CDR3 DNA: TGTGCCAGCAGCTCTCGGACAGGGATGAACACTGAAGCTTTCTTT. Amino acid sequence: CASSSRTGMNTEAFF.

The chain carries TRBV27 and TRBJ2-5, with D possibly TRBD2 on 6 matching bases. CDR1 and CDR2 (germline): MNHEY, SMNVEV (reference sequence). This CDR3 region has 13 residues. V was pared by 3 bases and J by 5 bases, with 10 bases between. The CDR3 protein is CASSFKGRETQYF. The CDR3 DNA reads as TGTGCCAGCAGTTTCAAGGGGAGGGAGACCCAGTACTTC.

CDR3 sequence (DNA): TGTGCCAGCAGCTTAGCGAGCAGGGGACGTTCGGGAGGACGACCTAACAATGAGCAGTTCTTC. It is translated as CASSLASRGRSGGRPNNEQFF. The chain employs TRBV13 and TRBJ2-1, with D perhaps TRBD2 (7 bases). V lost 1 base and J lost 5, with 30 bases in between. This CDR3 spans 21 amino acids. The germline gives CDR1 PRHDT, CDR2 FYEKMQ (reference sequence).

The chain recombines TRBV27 with TRBJ2-7; possible D gene TRBD1, 6 bases. CDR3 length: 13 amino acids. V lost 5 bases to trimming and J lost 3 bases, with 11 bases between them. Germline V gene data show CDR1 as MNHEY and CDR2 as SMNVEV (reference sequence). The CDR3 protein is CASSRGWGYEQYF. CDR3 coding DNA: TGTGCCAGCAGTAGGGGGTGGGGCTACGAGCAGTACTTC.

V usage is TRBV19 and J usage is TRBJ1-5; possibly TRBD1 for D (5 bases). The CDR3 spans 17 residues. Trimming left V 3 bases short and J 0 bases short, with 15 bases between. Germline CDR1 LNHDA, CDR2 SQIVND (reference sequence). CDR3 residues: CASSIRAGGYSNQPQHF. CDR3 nucleotides: TGTGCCAGTAGTATCCGGGCGGGGGGATATAGCAATCAGCCCCAGCATTTT.

The chain employs TRBV6-5 and TRBJ2-1, with TRBD2 matching 13 bases. Germline CDR1 and CDR2: MNHEY and SVGAGI. This CDR3 has 15 residues. J lost 9 bases, V lost 6 bases, and 8 bases had no gene match. The CDR3 loop is CASRVGTSGISEQFF. CDR3 coding DNA: TGTGCCAGCAGGGTTGGGACTAGCGGGATTAGTGAGCAGTTCTTC.

This chain connects TRBV5-4 to TRBJ2-7; D may be TRBD2 (5 bases). Germline V CDR1 and CDR2: SGHNT, YYREEE (reference sequence). The V end was cut by 0 bases, the J end by 5 bases, with 12 bases between. This CDR3 region has 14 residues. This CDR3 reads CASSLGEGQNEQYF. The CDR3 nucleotides are TGTGCCAGCAGCTTGGGAGAGGGTCAGAACGAGCAGTACTTC.

This clone was seen once. The chain uses TRBV5-1 and TRBJ2-5; tentative D call: TRBD2 (5 bases). This CDR3 comprises 13 residues. Germline lookup yields CDR1 SGHRS and CDR2 YFSETQ. V lost 2 bases to trimming and J lost 5 bases, with 10 bases between them. The CDR3 loop reads CASSLERRETQYF. The CDR3 nucleotides are TGCGCCAGCAGCTTAGAACGGAGGGAGACCCAGTACTTC.

This CDR3 reads CASSLGRGLYGYTF. The CDR3 DNA sequence: TGTGCCAGCAGCTTGGGTAGGGGGCTCTATGGCTACACCTTC. V gene TRBV5-6 combines with J gene TRBJ1-2; 7 nucleotides agree with TRBD1. From germline, CDR1 is SGHDT and CDR2 YYEEEE. The CDR3 runs to 14 residues. J lost 4 bases, V lost 0 bases, and 3 bases had no gene match. Using reference TRBV5-6 and TRBJ1-2 for the parts outside the CDR3, the full variable domain is DAGVTQSPTHLIKTRGQQVTLRCSPKSGHDTVSWYQQALGQGPQFIFQYYEEEERQRGNFPDRFSGHQFPNYSSELNVNALLLGDSALYLCASSLGRGLYGYTFGSGTRLTVV.

V usage is TRBV7-2 and J usage is TRBJ2-1, with 9 bases identical to TRBD1. The CDR3 has 13 residues. Unmatched junction bases numbered 6, after V lost 11 bases and J lost 4 bases. From germline, CDR1 is SGHTA and CDR2 FQGNSA. The CDR3 here is CAGNRGPYNEQFF. Here the CDR3 DNA reads TGTGCCGGTAACAGGGGGCCTTACAATGAGCAGTTCTTC. The full variable domain, rest sourced from reference TRBV7-2 and TRBJ2-1, is GAGVSQSPSNKVTEKGKDVELRCDPISGHTALYWYRQSLGQGLEFLIYFQGNSAPDKSGLPSDRFSAERTGGSVSTLTIQRTQQEDSAVYLCAGNRGPYNEQFFGPGTRLTVL.

Regarding this clone: Other DNA sequences in the same sample also yield this CDR3. The chain employs TRBV6-5 and TRBJ2-1; tentative D call: TRBD2 (6 bases). CDR1 is MNHEY and CDR2 is SVGAGI in the germline V gene. The CDR3 length is 13 residues. V was pared by 6 bases and J by 4 bases, with 10 bases between. The CDR3 sequence: CASSRDFYNEQFF. The DNA of the CDR3 is TGTGCCAGCAGCCGGGACTTTTACAATGAGCAGTTCTTC.

The chain couples TRBV28 to TRBJ1-2; TRBD1 agrees at 7 bases. The CDR3 is 15 amino acids. The V gene's germline CDR1 is MDHEN and CDR2 SYDVKM. V was clipped by 1 base and J by 5 bases; unmatched bases: 7. The CDR3 coding sequence is TGTGCCAGCAGTTTATTTCAGGCAGGGGGATATGGCTACACCTTC. Its translation: CASSLFQAGGYGYTF.

The chain is built from TRBV11-3 and TRBJ2-1; 12 bases map to TRBD2. CDR3 length equals 15 residues. The J segment lost 9 bases and the V segment lost 3 bases, leaving 6 bases of the junction unmatched. CDR1 and CDR2 (germline): SGHNT, YENEEA. DNA for the CDR3: TGTGCCAGCAGCTTGGCTAGCGGGAGGGATCGTGAGCAGTTCTTC. Its protein is CASSLASGRDREQFF.

This chain links TRBV6-1 with TRBJ2-5; D possibly corresponds to TRBD2 (6 bases). In germline, CDR1 is MNHNS, CDR2 SASEGT. V gave up 3 bases and J gave up 1 base, with 9 bases separating them. The CDR3 spans 14 residues. DNA of the CDR3: TGTGCCAGCAGTGAGGGTAGCGGCCAAGAGACCCAGTACTTC. Residues: CASSEGSGQETQYF.

The chain uses TRBV7-3 and TRBJ2-1; possible D gene TRBD2, 5 bases. The germline gives CDR1 SGHTA, CDR2 FQGTGA. This CDR3 contains 14 residues. Trimming removed 2 bases at V and 6 bases at J, with 11 bases between. Here the CDR3 reads CASSLGSSTNEQFF. In DNA form, the CDR3 reads TGTGCCAGCAGCTTAGGGTCTAGCACCAATGAGCAGTTCTTC.

V is TRBV7-8 and J is TRBJ2-5, with D tentatively TRBD1 (5 bases). The V end was cut by 3 bases, the J end by 4 bases, with 12 bases between. Looked up from germline, CDR1 is SGHVS and CDR2 is FQNEAQ. The CDR3 runs to 14 residues. The CDR3 sequence is CASSFVQGSETQYF. The CDR3 DNA sequence: TGTGCCAGCAGCTTCGTTCAGGGTTCAGAGACCCAGTACTTC.